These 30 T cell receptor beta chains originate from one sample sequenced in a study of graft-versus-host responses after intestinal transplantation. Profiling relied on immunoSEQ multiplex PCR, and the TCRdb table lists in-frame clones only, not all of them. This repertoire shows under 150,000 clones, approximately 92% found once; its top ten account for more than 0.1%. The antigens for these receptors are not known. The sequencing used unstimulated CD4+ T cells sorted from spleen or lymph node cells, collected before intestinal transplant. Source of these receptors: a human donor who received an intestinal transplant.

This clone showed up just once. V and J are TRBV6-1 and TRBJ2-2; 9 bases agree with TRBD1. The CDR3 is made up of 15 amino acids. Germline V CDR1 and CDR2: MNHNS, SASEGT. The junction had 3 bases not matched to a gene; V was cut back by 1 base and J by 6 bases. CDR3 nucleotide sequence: TGTGCCAGCAGTGAAGAGAGACAGGGGGCCGGGGAGCTGTTTTTT. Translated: CASSEERQGAGELFF.

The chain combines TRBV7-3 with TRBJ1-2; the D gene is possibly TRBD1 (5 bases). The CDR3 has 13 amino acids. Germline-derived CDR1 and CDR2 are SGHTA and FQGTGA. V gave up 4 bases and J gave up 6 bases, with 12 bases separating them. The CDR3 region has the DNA TGTGCCAGCAGCTCCCTCCAGGGTGATGGCTACACCTTC. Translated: CASSSLQGDGYTF.

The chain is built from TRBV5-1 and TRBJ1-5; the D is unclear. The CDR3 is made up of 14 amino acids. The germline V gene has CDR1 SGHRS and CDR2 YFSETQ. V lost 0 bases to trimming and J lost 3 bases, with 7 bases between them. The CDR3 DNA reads TGCGCCAGCAGCTTGGGCCCAAACAATCAGCCCCAGCATTTT. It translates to CASSLGPNNQPQHF.

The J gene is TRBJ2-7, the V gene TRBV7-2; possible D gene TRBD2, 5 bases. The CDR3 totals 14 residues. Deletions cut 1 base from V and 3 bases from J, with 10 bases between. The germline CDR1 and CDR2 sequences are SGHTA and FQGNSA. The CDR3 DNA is TGTGCCAGCAGCTTAGGGTCGGCGGGCTACGAGCAGTACTTC. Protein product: CASSLGSAGYEQYF.

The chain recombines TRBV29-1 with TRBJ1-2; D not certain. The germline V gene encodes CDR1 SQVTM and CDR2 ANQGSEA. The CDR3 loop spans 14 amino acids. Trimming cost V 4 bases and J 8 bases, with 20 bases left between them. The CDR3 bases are TGCAGCGTTGGGGAGTCGTACTTTACTGGGGGCTACACCTTC. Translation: CSVGESYFTGGYTF.

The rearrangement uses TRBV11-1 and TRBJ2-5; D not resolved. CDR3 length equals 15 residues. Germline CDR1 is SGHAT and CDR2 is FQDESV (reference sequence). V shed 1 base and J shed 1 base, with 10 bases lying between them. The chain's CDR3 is CASSLVPGRQETQYF. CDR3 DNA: TGTGCCAGCAGCTTAGTCCCGGGCCGCCAAGAGACCCAGTACTTC. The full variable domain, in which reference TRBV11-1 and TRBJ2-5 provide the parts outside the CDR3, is EAEVAQSPRYKITEKSQAVAFWCDPISGHATLYWYRQILGQGPELLVQFQDESVVDDSQLPKDRFSAERLKGVDSTLKIQPAELGDSAMYLCASSLVPGRQETQYFGPGTRLLVL.

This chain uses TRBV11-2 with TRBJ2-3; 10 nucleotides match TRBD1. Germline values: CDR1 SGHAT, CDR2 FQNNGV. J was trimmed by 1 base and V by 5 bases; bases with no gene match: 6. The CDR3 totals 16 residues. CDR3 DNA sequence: TGTGCCAGCAGCCGAGGACAGGGGGGACGCACAGATACGCAGTATTTT. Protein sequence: CASSRGQGGRTDTQYF.

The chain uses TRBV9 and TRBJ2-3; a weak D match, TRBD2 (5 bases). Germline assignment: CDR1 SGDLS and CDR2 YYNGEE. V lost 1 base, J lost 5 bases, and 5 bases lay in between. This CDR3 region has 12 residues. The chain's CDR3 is CASSVSGDTQYF. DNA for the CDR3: TGTGCCAGCAGCGTAAGCGGAGATACGCAGTATTTT.

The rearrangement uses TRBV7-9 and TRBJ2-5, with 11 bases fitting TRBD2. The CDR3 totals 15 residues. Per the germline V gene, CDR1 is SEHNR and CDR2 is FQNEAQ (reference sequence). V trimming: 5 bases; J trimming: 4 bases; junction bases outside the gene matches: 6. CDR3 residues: CASSLPTSGIETQYF. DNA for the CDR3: TGTGCCAGCAGCCTACCGACTAGCGGGATAGAGACCCAGTACTTC.

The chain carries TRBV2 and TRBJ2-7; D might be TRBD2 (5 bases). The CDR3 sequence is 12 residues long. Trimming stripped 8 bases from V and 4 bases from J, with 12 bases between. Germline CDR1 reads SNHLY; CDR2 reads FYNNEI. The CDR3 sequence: CASRRGEYEQYF. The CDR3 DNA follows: TGTGCCAGCCGGCGTGGGGAGTACGAGCAGTACTTC.

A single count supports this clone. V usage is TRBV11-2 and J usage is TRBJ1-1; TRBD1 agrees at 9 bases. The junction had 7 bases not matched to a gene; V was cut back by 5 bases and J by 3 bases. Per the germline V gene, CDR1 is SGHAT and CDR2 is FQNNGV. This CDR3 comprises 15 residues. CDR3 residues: CASSPRTGADTEAFF. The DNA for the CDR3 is TGTGCCAGCAGCCCTCGGACAGGGGCAGACACTGAAGCTTTCTTT.

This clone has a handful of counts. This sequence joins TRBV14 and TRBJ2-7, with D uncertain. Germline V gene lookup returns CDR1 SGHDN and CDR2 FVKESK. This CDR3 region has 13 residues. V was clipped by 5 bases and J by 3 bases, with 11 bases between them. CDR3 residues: CASSWGWRYEQYF. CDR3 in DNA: TGTGCCAGCAGCTGGGGATGGCGCTACGAGCAGTACTTC.

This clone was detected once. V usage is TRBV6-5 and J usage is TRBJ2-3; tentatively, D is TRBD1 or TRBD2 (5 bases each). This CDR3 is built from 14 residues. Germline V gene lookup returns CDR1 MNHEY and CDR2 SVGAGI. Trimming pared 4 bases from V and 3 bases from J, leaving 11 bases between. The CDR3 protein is CASSWVGATDTQYF. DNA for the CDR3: TGTGCCAGCAGTTGGGTCGGGGCGACAGATACGCAGTATTTT.

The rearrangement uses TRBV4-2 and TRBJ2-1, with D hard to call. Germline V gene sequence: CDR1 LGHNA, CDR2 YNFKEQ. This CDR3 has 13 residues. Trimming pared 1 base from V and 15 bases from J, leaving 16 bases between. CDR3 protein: CASSQGASTTPFF. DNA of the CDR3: TGTGCCAGCAGCCAAGGGGCCTCCACGACCCCGTTCTTC.

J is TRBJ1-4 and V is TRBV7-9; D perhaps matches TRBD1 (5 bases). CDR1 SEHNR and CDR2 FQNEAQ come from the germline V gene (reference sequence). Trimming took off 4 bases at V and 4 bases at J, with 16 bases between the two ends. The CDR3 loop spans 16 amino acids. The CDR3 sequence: CASSYHPTVFNEKLFF. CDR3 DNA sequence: TGTGCCAGCAGCTACCACCCGACAGTGTTTAATGAAAAACTGTTTTTT.

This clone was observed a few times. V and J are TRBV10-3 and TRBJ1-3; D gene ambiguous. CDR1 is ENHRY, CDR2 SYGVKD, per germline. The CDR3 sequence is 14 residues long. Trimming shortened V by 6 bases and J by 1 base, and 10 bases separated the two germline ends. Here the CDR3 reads CAISDTRSGNTIYF. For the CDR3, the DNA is TGTGCCATCAGCGATACGCGGTCTGGAAACACCATATATTTT.

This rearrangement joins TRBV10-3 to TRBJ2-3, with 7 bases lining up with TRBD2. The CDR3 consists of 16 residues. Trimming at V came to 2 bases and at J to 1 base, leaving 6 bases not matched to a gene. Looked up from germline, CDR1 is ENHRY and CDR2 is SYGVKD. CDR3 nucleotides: TGTGCCATCAGTGAGGGTCGCGGGAGACGCACAGATACGCAGTATTTT. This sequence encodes CAISEGRGRRTDTQYF.

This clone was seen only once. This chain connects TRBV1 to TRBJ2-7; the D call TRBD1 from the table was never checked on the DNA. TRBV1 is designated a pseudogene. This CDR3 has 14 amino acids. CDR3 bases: TGCACCAGCAGCCAAAATGACAGGGCCCACGAGCAGTACTTC. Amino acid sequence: CTSSQNDRAHEQYF.

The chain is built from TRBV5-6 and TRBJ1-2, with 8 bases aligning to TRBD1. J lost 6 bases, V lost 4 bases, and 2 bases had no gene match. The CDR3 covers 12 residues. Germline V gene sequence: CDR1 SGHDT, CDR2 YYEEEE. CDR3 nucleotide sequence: TGTGCCAGCAGCAGGGGACAGGATGGCTACACCTTC. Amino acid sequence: CASSRGQDGYTF.

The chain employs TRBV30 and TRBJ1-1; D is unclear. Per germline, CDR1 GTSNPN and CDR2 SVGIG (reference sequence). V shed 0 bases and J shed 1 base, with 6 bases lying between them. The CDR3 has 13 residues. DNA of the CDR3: TGTGCCTGGAGTGTAATGTCGAACACTGAAGCTTTCTTT. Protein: CAWSVMSNTEAFF. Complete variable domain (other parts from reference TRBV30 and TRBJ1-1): SQTIHQWPATLVQPVGSPLSLECTVEGTSNPNLYWYRQAAGRGLQLLFYSVGIGQISSEVPQNLSASRPQDRQFILSSKKLLLSDSGFYLCAWSVMSNTEAFFGQGTRLTVV.

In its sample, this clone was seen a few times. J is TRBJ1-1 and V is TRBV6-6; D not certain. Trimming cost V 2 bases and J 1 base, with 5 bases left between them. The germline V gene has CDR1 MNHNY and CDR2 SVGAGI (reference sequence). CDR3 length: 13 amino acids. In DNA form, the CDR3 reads TGTGCCAGCAGTTACGGCAGGAACACTGAAGCTTTCTTT. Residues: CASSYGRNTEAFF.

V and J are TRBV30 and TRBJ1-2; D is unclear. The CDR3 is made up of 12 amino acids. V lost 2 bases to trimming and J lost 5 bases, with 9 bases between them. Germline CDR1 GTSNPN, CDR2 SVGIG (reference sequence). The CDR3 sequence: CAWSLGGYGYTF. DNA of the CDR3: TGTGCCTGGAGTCTGGGTGGTTATGGCTACACCTTC.

For the CDR3, the DNA is TGTGCCAGTAGCCGAGGGACAGGGGGATCTGAAGCTTTCTTT. Protein product: CASSRGTGGSEAFF. This chain connects TRBV19 to TRBJ1-1, with TRBD1 matching 11 bases. Looked up from germline, CDR1 is LNHDA and CDR2 is SQIVND (reference sequence). V lost 6 bases to trimming and J lost 6 bases; unmatched junction nucleotides: 6. This CDR3 has 14 residues.

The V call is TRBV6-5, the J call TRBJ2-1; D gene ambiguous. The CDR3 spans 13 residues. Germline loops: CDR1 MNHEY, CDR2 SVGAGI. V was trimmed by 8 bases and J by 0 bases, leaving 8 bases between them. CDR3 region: CASWGSSYNEQFF. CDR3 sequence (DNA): TGTGCCAGCTGGGGTAGCTCCTACAATGAGCAGTTCTTC.

CDR3 sequence (DNA): TGTGCCAGCAGTTACCGACTAGCGCCAGCCAAAAACATTCAGTACTTC. Translated: CASSYRLAPAKNIQYF. This rearrangement joins TRBV6-6 to TRBJ2-4, with TRBD2 identical over 8 bases. The CDR3 has 16 residues. Germline loops: CDR1 MNHNY, CDR2 SVGAGI (reference sequence). J was trimmed by 0 bases and V by 2 bases; bases with no gene match: 3.

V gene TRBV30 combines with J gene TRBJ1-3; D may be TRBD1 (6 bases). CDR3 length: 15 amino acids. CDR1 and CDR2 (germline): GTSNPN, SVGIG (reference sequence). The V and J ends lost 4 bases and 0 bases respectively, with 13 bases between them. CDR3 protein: CAWKQGIHSGNTIYF. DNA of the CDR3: TGTGCCTGGAAGCAGGGGATTCACTCTGGAAACACCATATATTTT.

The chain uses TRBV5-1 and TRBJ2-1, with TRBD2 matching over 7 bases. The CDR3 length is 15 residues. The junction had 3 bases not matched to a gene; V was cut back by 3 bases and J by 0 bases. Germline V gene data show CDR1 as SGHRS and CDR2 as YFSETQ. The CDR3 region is CASSYGGSSYNEQFF. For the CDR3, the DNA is TGCGCCAGCAGCTACGGGGGGAGCTCCTACAATGAGCAGTTCTTC.

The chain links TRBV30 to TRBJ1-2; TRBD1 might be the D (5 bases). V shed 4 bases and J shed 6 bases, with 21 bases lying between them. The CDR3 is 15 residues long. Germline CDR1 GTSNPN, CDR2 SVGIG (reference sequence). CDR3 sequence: CAWKRGGIPIDGYTF. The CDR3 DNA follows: TGTGCCTGGAAAAGGGGAGGGATCCCAATTGATGGCTACACCTTC.

The CDR3 DNA sequence: TGTGCCACCAGCGGGGGACAGGGCTTTGGGAACGAGCAGTACTTC. Translated, it gives CATSGGQGFGNEQYF. The chain couples TRBV15 to TRBJ2-7; 9 positions agree with TRBD1. CDR1 is LNHNV, CDR2 YYDKDF, per germline (reference sequence). The V segment lost 5 bases and the J segment 5 bases; nucleotides outside the gene matches: 10. This CDR3 has 15 amino acids.

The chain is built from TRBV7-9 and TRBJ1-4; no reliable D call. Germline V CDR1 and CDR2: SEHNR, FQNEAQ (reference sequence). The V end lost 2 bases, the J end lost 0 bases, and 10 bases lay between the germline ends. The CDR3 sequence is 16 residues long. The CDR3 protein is CASSLPDGATNEKLFF. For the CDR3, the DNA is TGTGCCAGCAGCTTACCGGACGGAGCAACTAATGAAAAACTGTTTTTT.